Below are 5 T cell receptor beta chains sequenced from a single sample in a study of Graves' ophthalmopathy and Graves' hyperthyroidism. RNA transcripts served as template for amplifying TCR beta CDR3 sequences. In the first round, RT-PCR was carried out with HTBI primers, and a multiplex PCR formed the second round. From the multiplex PCR reads, TCRdb called clonotypes with MiXCR, one entry per CDR3 protein. The sample has some 360,000 distinct CDR3 sequences; about a sixth are singletons. Material for sequencing was peripheral blood. These receptor sequences come from an adult woman with stable Graves' hyperthyroidism.

This clonotype was detected ten times or more. The chain combines TRBV12-3 or TRBV12-4 with TRBJ2-6; D is unresolved. The CDR3 sequence is 15 residues long. V shed 6 bases and J shed 2 bases, with 11 bases lying between them. The CDR3 spells CASSLTPPGANVLTF. The CDR3 coding sequence is TGTGCCAGCAGCCTAACCCCTCCTGGGGCCAACGTCCTGACTTTC.

This clonotype has only a few counts. This chain links TRBV19 with TRBJ2-5; TRBD1 is a possible D gene (7 bases). V was clipped by 10 bases and J by 1 base, with 13 bases between them. The germline gives CDR1 LNHDA, CDR2 SQIVND (reference sequence). The CDR3 is 13 residues long. CDR3 loop: CAIPGGSQETQYF. The CDR3 bases are TGTGCCATCCCAGGGGGGAGCCAAGAGACCCAGTACTTC.

The chain carries TRBV12-3 or TRBV12-4 and TRBJ2-7; 11 nucleotides line up with TRBD2. The junction had 7 bases not matched to a gene; V was cut back by 6 bases and J by 3 bases. The CDR3 length is 15 residues. The CDR3 here is CASRGTGTSGYEQYF. In DNA, the CDR3 is TGTGCCAGCAGGGGGACCGGGACTAGCGGCTACGAGCAGTACTTC.

Points on this clonotype: A much larger clone differs by one base, so this may be a read error. V usage is TRBV19 and J usage is TRBJ2-2, with 8 nucleotides matching TRBD1. The germline gives CDR1 LNHDA, CDR2 SQIVND (reference sequence). The CDR3 consists of 15 residues. The CDR3 here is CATTPDRGNTGELCF. Written as DNA, the CDR3 is TGTGCCACTACACCTGACAGGGGAAACACCGGGGAGCTGTGTTTT.

As regards this clonotype: A much larger clonotype is one base distant, so this may be a read error. The final CDR3 position lacks the conserved phenylalanine or tryptophan, pointing to a likely read error. This chain links TRBV12-3 or TRBV12-4 with TRBJ1-1; D is perhaps TRBD1 (6 bases). The CDR3 runs 12 residues. The germline V and J ends were trimmed by 10 bases and 0 bases, with 9 bases remaining between them. The CDR3 loop reads CATDRLNTEAFL. The CDR3 DNA reads as TGTGCCACCGACAGGTTGAACACTGAAGCTTTCTTG.